The T cell receptor (beta chain) described here comes from a study of T cell responses to AZD1222 COVID-19 vaccine. Data came from immunoSEQ multiplex PCR; TCRdb stores just in-frame clones and leaves some out. The table records around 100,000 clones, nearly 90% of them present only once. On this clone itself: Its antigen is not identified.

This CDR3 comprises 14 residues. Germline trimming cut 10 bases from V and 3 bases from J; bases unmatched to any gene: 9. Germline-derived CDR1 and CDR2 are ENHRY and SYGVKD. Study outcomes and limitations: Donors skewed white British and female; clonal diversity was possibly underestimated. It was only after the peak T cell response that any repertoires were sampled. Among AZD1222 vaccinees, only 6 or 7 were seropositive at baseline.

Sequences were derived from peripheral blood, sampled on day 0 of AZD1222 vaccination. This TCR derives from an adult in good health. The chain is built from TRBV10-3 and TRBJ1-5, with 7 bases matching TRBD1. The DNA for the CDR3 is TGTGCCACCTATGGACAGGCCCTCAATCAGCCCCAGCATTTT. It is translated as CATYGQALNQPQHF.